The 24 T cell receptor beta chains below come from one sample, sequenced in a study of T and B cells in COVID-19 patients. TRB was amplified from around 250-500 ng of blood genomic DNA. TRB rearrangements were amplified by multiplex PCR with BIOMED2 TRB-A/B primers. TCRdb ran MiXCR on the multiplex PCR reads and lists one entry per CDR3 protein. The profile shows roughly 4,600 distinct CDR3 sequences, 20% to 25% of them singletons. Material for sequencing was blood. The receptors come from a human donor with active COVID-19.

The sample holds many counts of this clonotype. V and J are TRBV20-1 and TRBJ2-1; D remains unclear. Germline V CDR1 and CDR2: DFQATT, SNEGSKA (reference sequence). The V end was cut by 4 bases, the J end by 1 base, with 11 bases between. CDR3 length: 14 residues. CDR3 protein: CSATQGISYNEQFF. As DNA, the CDR3 is TGCAGTGCTACGCAAGGCATATCCTACAATGAGCAGTTCTTC.

This clonotype came up once. CDR3 DNA sequence: TGTGCCAGCAGCTTAGCCCGAGCGGGAGTCGGAGAGCAGTACTTC. Translated, it gives CASSLARAGVGEQYF. The rearrangement joins TRBV7-2 to TRBJ2-7; 8 bases line up with TRBD2. CDR1 and CDR2 (germline): SGHTA, FQGNSA. The CDR3 has 15 residues. The trim removed 0 bases at V and 7 bases at J, leaving 8 bases unmatched.

CDR3 DNA: TGTGCCAGCAGCCGGGACAGGGCGACAGATACGCAGTATTTT. Translation: CASSRDRATDTQYF. The rearrangement uses TRBV27 and TRBJ2-3, with TRBD1 identical over 9 bases. Looked up from germline, CDR1 is MNHEY and CDR2 is SMNVEV (reference sequence). Trimming at V came to 6 bases and at J to 3 bases, leaving 4 bases not matched to a gene. The CDR3 consists of 14 residues.

A remark on this clonotype: A much more abundant neighbour one base away suggests this may be a read error. The rearrangement links TRBV30 to TRBJ2-1; TRBD2 might be the D (5 bases). The CDR3 has 11 amino acids. Germline V CDR1 and CDR2: GTSNPN, SVGIG (reference sequence). Trimming took off 5 bases at V and 8 bases at J, with 10 bases between the two ends. The DNA for the CDR3 is TGTGCCTGGCCACTAGACTATGAGCAGTTCTTC. Its translation: CAWPLDYEQFF.

A few counts support this clonotype. DNA of the CDR3: TGTGCCAGCTCCGCCGGTCCTCTACAGGGGGCTAGACCCAATGAGCAGTTCTTC. This gives the protein CASSAGPLQGARPNEQFF. The chain is built from TRBV28 and TRBJ2-1, with TRBD1 matching over 9 bases. Germline-derived CDR1 and CDR2 are MDHEN and SYDVKM. CDR3 length: 18 residues. Trimming at V came to 8 bases and at J to 6 bases, leaving 20 bases not matched to a gene.

This clonotype has a count of ten or more. This chain links TRBV6-4 with TRBJ2-1; 7 bases match TRBD2. Trimming at V came to 6 bases and at J to 6 bases, leaving 17 bases not matched to a gene. The CDR3 runs to 17 residues. Germline V gene data show CDR1 as MRHNA and CDR2 as SNTAGT. This CDR3 is CASSPPGRNETFNEQFF. In nucleotides, the CDR3 is TGTGCCAGCAGCCCCCCCGGGAGGAACGAGACGTTCAATGAGCAGTTCTTC.

In its sample, this clonotype is medium-sized (0.01 to 0.1%). The V gene is TRBV5-6, the J gene TRBJ2-2; no clear D. In germline, CDR1 is SGHDT, CDR2 YYEEEE. The germline V and J ends were trimmed by 2 bases and 5 bases, with 7 bases remaining between them. This CDR3 region has 13 residues. The CDR3 DNA reads TGTGCCAGCAGCTTCGGGCAGACCGGGGAGCTGTTTTTT. Translated, it gives CASSFGQTGELFF. The complete variable domain, with remaining parts taken from reference TRBV5-6 and TRBJ2-2, reads DAGVTQSPTHLIKTRGQQVTLRCSPKSGHDTVSWYQQALGQGPQFIFQYYEEEERQRGNFPDRFSGHQFPNYSSELNVNALLLGDSALYLCASSFGQTGELFFGEGSRLTVL.

The V call is TRBV27, the J call TRBJ2-6, with D uncertain. Germline CDR1 and CDR2: MNHEY and SMNVEV (reference sequence). This CDR3 contains 13 residues. The germline V and J ends were trimmed by 6 bases and 0 bases, with 3 bases remaining between them. This chain's CDR3 is CASSSSGANVLTF. CDR3 in DNA: TGTGCCAGCAGCTCCTCTGGGGCCAACGTCCTGACTTTC. The whole variable domain, remainder taken from reference TRBV27 and TRBJ2-6, is EAQVTQNPRYLITVTGKKLTVTCSQNMNHEYMSWYRQDPGLGLRQIYYSMNVEVTDKGDVPEGYKVSRKEKRNFPLILESPSPNQTSLYFCASSSSGANVLTFGAGSRLTVL.

This chain links TRBV7-2 with TRBJ1-5, with D tentatively TRBD1 (6 bases). The CDR3 has 15 residues. Per the germline V gene, CDR1 is SGHTA and CDR2 is FQGNSA. The V and J ends lost 1 base and 5 bases respectively, with 12 bases between them. The CDR3 here is CASSLEGGRYQPQHF. Written as DNA, the CDR3 is TGTGCCAGCAGCTTAGAGGGGGGACGTTATCAGCCCCAGCATTTT.

In its sample, this clonotype ranks as medium-sized. The CDR3 coding sequence is TGTGCCAGCAGTTACGCAGGGGCGGCATCCGAGCAGTACTTC. Its translation: CASSYAGAASEQYF. The J gene is TRBJ2-7, the V gene TRBV6-5, with D perhaps matching TRBD1 (6 bases). Trimming took 2 bases from V and 6 from J, leaving 14 bases between them. CDR1 MNHEY and CDR2 SVGAGI come from the germline V gene. The CDR3 loop spans 14 amino acids.

The table lists this clonotype with a few counts. The chain carries TRBV28 and TRBJ2-6; either TRBD1 or TRBD2 may fit D (6 bases each). Trimming removed 2 bases from V and 4 bases from J, with 21 bases in between. The CDR3 runs 19 residues. The V gene's germline CDR1 is MDHEN and CDR2 SYDVKM. The CDR3 region has the DNA TGTGCCAGCAGTTTAATCTATTCCCCCGGGGGCGGCGGGGCCAACGTCCTGACTTTC. It is translated as CASSLIYSPGGGGANVLTF.

CDR3 sequence: CASLRTGAGGYTF. CDR3 bases: TGTGCCAGCCTTCGGACGGGGGCAGGAGGCTACACCTTC. This chain connects TRBV28 to TRBJ1-2; perhaps TRBD1 as D (6 bases). CDR3 length equals 13 residues. V was pared by 8 bases and J by 8 bases, with 18 bases between. Germline CDR1 reads MDHEN; CDR2 reads SYDVKM.

The chain joins TRBV5-1 to TRBJ1-1; no firm D call. With 4 bases removed from V and 0 bases from J, the gap between germline ends came to 7 bases. CDR1 SGHRS and CDR2 YFSETQ come from the germline V gene. There are 13 residues in the CDR3. CDR3 nucleotides: TGCGCCAGCAGCCCACAGATGAACACTGAAGCTTTCTTT. This gives the protein CASSPQMNTEAFF.

This clonotype counts as medium-sized. The chain joins TRBV7-2 to TRBJ2-5; D gene uncertain. V lost 5 bases to trimming and J lost 7 bases, with 11 bases between them. The germline CDR1 and CDR2 sequences are SGHTA and FQGNSA. The CDR3 totals 12 residues. The CDR3 sequence is CASSRPARTQYF. The CDR3, as DNA: TGTGCCAGCAGCAGACCTGCCCGGACCCAGTACTTC.

The chain is built from TRBV27 and TRBJ2-1, with 10 nucleotides matching TRBD2. The germline V gene encodes CDR1 MNHEY and CDR2 SMNVEV (reference sequence). The CDR3 spans 15 residues. V dropped 2 bases and J dropped 10; count of bases not matched to a gene: 8. CDR3 amino acids: CASSLSSGRLGEQFF. The DNA for the CDR3 is TGTGCCAGCAGTTTAAGTAGCGGGAGGCTAGGGGAGCAGTTCTTC.

V usage is TRBV7-3 and J usage is TRBJ1-2; the D is unclear. Looked up from germline, CDR1 is SGHTA and CDR2 is FQGTGA. This CDR3 spans 14 amino acids. V was shortened by 3 bases and J by 7 bases, with 15 bases between the two germline ends. CDR3 nucleotides: TGTGCCAGCAGCTTGGGCCGGGCCGAGGGTGGCTACACCTTC. Translation gives CASSLGRAEGGYTF.

This clonotype was detected ten times or more. The chain uses TRBV12-3 or TRBV12-4 and TRBJ1-1; 7 bases match TRBD1. The CDR3 has 11 residues. Unmatched junction bases numbered 3, after V lost 7 bases and J lost 7 bases. This CDR3 is CASTRDSEAFF. The CDR3 DNA reads as TGTGCCAGCACCCGGGACAGTGAAGCTTTCTTT.

V gene TRBV20-1 combines with J gene TRBJ2-2, with 9 bases matching TRBD2. Germline CDR1 and CDR2: DFQATT and SNEGSKA (reference sequence). After removal of 2 bases from V and 4 bases from J, the junction contained 5 bases not matched to a gene. This CDR3 is built from 15 residues. CDR3: CSARSRLAATGELFF. The DNA for the CDR3 is TGCAGTGCTAGATCCCGACTAGCGGCCACCGGGGAGCTGTTTTTT.

This clonotype is termed medium-sized. The gene calls are TRBV6-5 and TRBJ2-4; 9 bases line up with TRBD2. The CDR3 has 15 amino acids. Germline lookup yields CDR1 MNHEY and CDR2 SVGAGI. Trimming took 0 bases from V and 8 from J; bases not matched to a gene: 5. CDR3 protein: CASSYSREGLYIQYF. The DNA for the CDR3 is TGTGCCAGCAGTTACTCGCGGGAGGGCCTGTACATTCAGTACTTC.

The gene calls are TRBV18 and TRBJ1-4; D unresolved. V lost 0 bases to trimming and J lost 5 bases, with 10 bases between them. The CDR3 runs 15 residues. Germline-derived CDR1 and CDR2 are KGHSH and LQKENI. The CDR3 sequence is CASSPPGMPNEKLFF. The CDR3 coding sequence is TGTGCCAGCTCACCACCAGGGATGCCCAATGAAAAACTGTTTTTT.

CDR3 nucleotide sequence: TGCAGCGTCCGACAGGGGGCTGTGAGGGAGACCCAGTACTTC. Protein: CSVRQGAVRETQYF. The V call is TRBV29-1, the J call TRBJ2-5; 10 nucleotides align to TRBD1. J lost 5 bases, V lost 6 bases, and 9 bases had no gene match. The germline V gene has CDR1 SQVTM and CDR2 ANQGSEA. The CDR3 covers 14 residues.

By share, this clonotype counts as medium-sized. This chain uses TRBV19 with TRBJ2-5; the D gene is possibly TRBD1 (6 bases). Deletions cut 6 bases from V and 5 bases from J, with 19 bases between. CDR3 length: 15 residues. The V gene's germline CDR1 is LNHDA and CDR2 SQIVND (reference sequence). In DNA, the CDR3 is TGTGCCAGTAGCCCCGGGCTTTTAAGGGGGGAGACCCAGTACTTC. Protein sequence: CASSPGLLRGETQYF.

Relative to its sample, this clonotype is medium-sized. CDR3 bases: TGTGCCAGCAGCTTATGGGGACCCACCCCAGATACGCAGTATTTT. It yields the protein CASSLWGPTPDTQYF. The chain has TRBV7-2 and TRBJ2-3; either TRBD1 or TRBD2 may supply D (5 bases each). The germline CDR1 and CDR2 sequences are SGHTA and FQGNSA. V dropped 2 bases and J dropped 4 bases, with 13 bases sitting between them. The CDR3 is 15 amino acids.

This clonotype was seen many times. The chain is built from TRBV6-4 and TRBJ2-1; D is possibly TRBD2 (6 bases). The CDR3 has 14 residues. Germline V gives CDR1 MRHNA, CDR2 SNTAGT. V dropped 5 bases and J dropped 3 bases, with 11 bases sitting between them. The CDR3 spells CASSRGKGYNEQFF. CDR3 bases: TGTGCCAGCAGTCGGGGGAAGGGCTACAATGAGCAGTTCTTC.